This TCR beta chain appears in the sequencing data of a study of beta chain features in type 1 diabetes. Study observations and caveats: In all four CD4+ subsets, TCRB CDR3 length was significantly, moderately reduced in type 1 diabetes.

There was one heparinised blood draw per donor, averaging around 120 mL. About this clone itself: Its target is not known.

The investigators reverse transcribed all of the isolated RNA, so they sequenced expressed TCRB transcripts. Repertoires were generated with immunoSEQ multiplex PCR, while TCRdb's copy carries only in-frame clones and drops some. Of hundreds of thousands of clones in the sample, 10% to 15% were seen once. CDR3 length equals 13 residues. Germline V CDR1 and CDR2: MDHEN, SYDVKM. Trimming cost V 7 bases and J 1 base, with 11 bases left between them. The sample taken for sequencing was naive CD4+ T cells from blood. The chain carries TRBV28 and TRBJ2-7; perhaps TRBD1 as D (6 bases). The receptor was derived from a man aged 18-30 years in good health. The CDR3 sequence is CASTDSNSYEQYF. The CDR3 DNA reads as TGTGCCAGCACGGACAGTAATTCCTACGAGCAGTACTTC.